This TCR beta chain comes out of a study of blood T cell repertoires in COVID-19. The CDR3 extends over 11 amino acids. Germline CDR1 and CDR2: SQVTM and ANQGSEA. V lost 6 bases to trimming and J lost 4 bases, with 8 bases between them. In the original analysis: Nucleated cell number was recorded as an estimate derived from reference gene primer amplification. Measured with immunoSEQ multiplex PCR; TCRdb has only the in-frame clones, and not every one. The DNA gave D and trimming, while V, J and clone size come from that table. The sample records around 89,000 clones, about 88% being singletons. The TCR sequence derives from a man aged 50 to 59 with acute or convalescent COVID-19. The sample was peripheral blood. The chain employs TRBV29-1 and TRBJ2-3; possibly TRBD1 for D (6 bases). CDR3 bases: TGCAGCGTGCAGGGGTCAGATACGCAGTATTTT. This encodes CSVQGSDTQYF.